This T cell receptor beta chain was observed in a study of identifying expanded T cells in peripheral blood. General study results and limits: Differentially abundant clones: around 1.1 between replicates, 16.4 at about 13 days, 19 to 20 at four. Across healthy donors, higher total template counts meant significantly greater roughly 2-week count variance.

The V and J ends lost 6 bases and 0 bases, in that order; junction bases with no gene match: 5. Germline CDR1 is SNHLY and CDR2 is FYNNEI. CDR3 length equals 15 residues. The protocol was immunoSEQ multiplex PCR, while the TCRdb copy is restricted to in-frame clones and leaves out a portion. The sample shows around 90,000 clones, about 91% of them seen only once. During the collection period, no donor immune events like infections were recorded. On this clone: Its antigen is unidentified.

The sample comprised blood. This chain connects TRBV2 to TRBJ1-5; TRBD1 matches at 7 bases. This sequence was found in a person aged 18 to 70 in good health. The CDR3 region is CASSKGQLSNQPQHF. The CDR3 DNA reads TGTGCCAGCAGCAAGGGACAGCTTAGCAATCAGCCCCAGCATTTT.